A single T cell receptor beta chain is shown here with its context. Germline trimming cut 2 bases from V and 5 bases from J; bases unmatched to any gene: 2. This CDR3 is built from 15 residues. Germline assignment: CDR1 MGHRA and CDR2 YSYEKL. This entry belongs to a study of blood T cells in healthy people across ages. A sample-barcoded 5' primer and a J-beta primer mix were used in a second PCR of roughly 6 to 11 cycles. TCRdb recomputed calls from the 5' RACE reads with MiXCR, one row per CDR3 protein. The table lists about 1,400,000 distinct CDR3 sequences, approximately 59% of them singletons. Extraction of total RNA produced a minimum of 5.5 micrograms from each sample.

Sequences were obtained from blood. The TCR originated in a young man in good health. The V and J genes are TRBV4-1 and TRBJ2-2, with 10 bases fitting TRBD2. The chain's CDR3 is CASSQPTSGTGELFF. The CDR3, as DNA: TGCGCCAGCAGCCAACCGACTAGCGGGACCGGGGAGCTGTTTTTT.